This T cell receptor beta chain is from a study of control samples from healthy donors and cancer patients. The method was immunoSEQ multiplex PCR; TCRdb's version includes in-frame clones alone and lacks a portion of them. The data contain about 250,000 clones, about four fifths of them singletons. The sequenced material came from PBMCs. The TCR sequence derives from a woman aged 60-75 years with lung cancer.

CDR3 coding DNA: TGTGCCAGCAGTGGCGAGGTACAGGGGGGCTACGAGCAGTACTTC. It is translated as CASSGEVQGGYEQYF. The J gene is TRBJ2-7, the V gene TRBV11-1; 8 bases map to TRBD1. Germline CDR1 reads SGHAT; CDR2 reads FQDESV (reference sequence). Losses at the gene ends were 6 bases for V and 3 bases for J; bases not matched to a gene: 10. The CDR3 runs 15 residues.